The 22 T cell receptor beta chains listed next were all sequenced from one sample in a study of blood T cell repertoires in COVID-19. Only in-frame clones appear in the TCRdb table, and some are missing; sequencing was by immunoSEQ multiplex PCR. The table has around 280,000 clones, 87% seen once; the top ten hold 6%. The specimen sequenced was PBMCs or T cells enriched from blood (not recorded which). The receptors here all came from a middle-aged woman who had recovered from COVID-19.

This clone showed up just a few times. This chain links TRBV7-3 with TRBJ1-1, with a weak D call TRBD1 (5 bases). Trimming removed 1 base from V and 4 bases from J, with 10 bases in between. The CDR3 runs to 14 residues. Germline V gene lookup returns CDR1 SGHTA and CDR2 FQGTGA. The CDR3 nucleotides read TGTGCCAGCAGCTTAAGGTACCAGGGCACTGAAGCTTTCTTT. Protein product: CASSLRYQGTEAFF.

This clone appeared once. V gene TRBV7-4 combines with J gene TRBJ2-3, with 14 bases fitting TRBD2. Germline V gives CDR1 SGHVT, CDR2 SQSDAQ. V lost 4 bases and J lost 0; bases outside the gene matches: 12. The CDR3 runs to 20 residues. The CDR3 spells CASSSPGLAGARPSTDTQYF. In DNA form, the CDR3 reads TGTGCCAGCAGCTCCCCGGGACTAGCGGGAGCTCGCCCTAGCACAGATACGCAGTATTTT.

The rearrangement joins TRBV7-9 to TRBJ2-3, with a possible D match to TRBD2 (6 bases). The CDR3 spans 13 residues. Trimming stripped 3 bases from V and 2 bases from J, with 6 bases between. Germline V lookup: CDR1 SEHNR, CDR2 FQNEAQ (reference sequence). The CDR3 loop is CASSLGLTDTQYF. The DNA of the CDR3 is TGTGCCAGCAGCTTGGGACTCACAGATACGCAGTATTTT.

The chain employs TRBV7-6 and TRBJ2-5; tentatively, D is TRBD1 (5 bases). The CDR3 length is 17 residues. V was clipped by 1 base and J by 0 bases, with 15 bases between them. Germline-derived CDR1 and CDR2 are SGHVS and FNYEAQ. In DNA form, the CDR3 reads TGTGCCAGCAGCTTAGATGTCGTTCAGGGTGACCAAGAGACCCAGTACTTC. Residues: CASSLDVVQGDQETQYF.

The V gene is TRBV28, the J gene TRBJ1-1; D is unresolved. Germline CDR1 and CDR2: MDHEN and SYDVKM. Trimming removed 6 bases at V and 3 bases at J, with 8 bases between. The CDR3 sequence is 12 residues long. The CDR3 DNA follows: TGTGCCAGCAGCCTACGGTACACTGAAGCTTTCTTT. Protein sequence: CASSLRYTEAFF.

This chain links TRBV27 with TRBJ1-1; 9 nucleotides line up with TRBD1. The CDR3 extends over 17 amino acids. Trimming took 3 bases from V and 2 from J; bases not matched to a gene: 10. The germline CDR1 and CDR2 sequences are MNHEY and SMNVEV (reference sequence). In DNA form, the CDR3 reads TGTGCCAGCAGTTTCCAACTCTTGACAGGGGGAAACACTGAAGCTTTCTTT. This gives the protein CASSFQLLTGGNTEAFF.

The V and J genes are TRBV6-5 and TRBJ2-7, with D possibly being TRBD2 (5 bases). The ends were cut back, 0 bases at V and 6 bases at J, with 15 bases in the middle. From germline, CDR1 is MNHEY and CDR2 SVGAGI. CDR3 length: 15 residues. CDR3 in DNA: TGTGCCAGCAGTTACTCCCCGGGGAGCCTGAGCGAGCAGTACTTC. Residues: CASSYSPGSLSEQYF.

The genes are TRBV18 and TRBJ1-1, with D perhaps matching TRBD1 (5 bases). Germline V CDR1 and CDR2: KGHSH, LQKENI. Trimming took 4 bases from V and 1 from J, leaving 10 bases between them. The CDR3 is made up of 14 amino acids. CDR3 bases: TGTGCCAGCTCACTGGGCAGGGCGAACACTGAAGCTTTCTTT. It is translated as CASSLGRANTEAFF. Filled out from reference TRBV18 and TRBJ1-1, the complete variable domain reads NAGVMQNPRHLVRRRGQEARLRCSPMKGHSHVYWYRQLPEEGLKFMVYLQKENIIDESGMPKERFSAEFPKEGPSILRIQQVVRGDSAAYFCASSLGRANTEAFFGQGTRLTVV.

CDR3: CASSLLTGAFF. The CDR3 nucleotides are TGTGCCAGCAGCCTTCTAACAGGGGCTTTCTTT. The V and J genes are TRBV5-5 and TRBJ1-1; possible D gene TRBD1, 6 bases. The V gene lost 4 bases and the J gene lost 11 bases, with 12 bases spanning the gap. There are 11 residues in the CDR3. CDR1 SGHKS and CDR2 YYEKEE come from the germline V gene (reference sequence).

The chain is built from TRBV6-5 and TRBJ2-3; D is ambiguous. This CDR3 is 14 amino acids long. The V and J ends lost 2 bases and 2 bases respectively, with 8 bases between them. The germline V gene has CDR1 MNHEY and CDR2 SVGAGI. In DNA form, the CDR3 reads TGTGCCAGCAGTTACCTCCGAGACACAGATACGCAGTATTTT. Translating it yields CASSYLRDTDTQYF.

The gene calls are TRBV4-3 and TRBJ2-1, with 11 bases that match TRBD2. CDR1 is LGHNA and CDR2 is YSLEER in the germline V gene. The V gene end was trimmed by 0 bases and the J gene end by 6 bases; junction bases not matched to a gene: 7. This CDR3 has 17 amino acids. The CDR3 coding sequence is TGCGCCAGCAGCCAAGATCTAACTAGCGGGAGTCCCAATGAGCAGTTCTTC. Translating it yields CASSQDLTSGSPNEQFF.

The chain is built from TRBV7-9 and TRBJ1-2, with D tentatively TRBD1 (6 bases). This CDR3 region has 13 residues. The ends were cut back, 5 bases at V and 6 bases at J, with 13 bases in the middle. From germline, CDR1 is SEHNR and CDR2 FQNEAQ (reference sequence). The CDR3 bases are TGTGCCAGCAGCATTACAGGGTCGGATGGCTACACCTTC. It specifies CASSITGSDGYTF.

The chain combines TRBV5-1 with TRBJ2-3, with 9 bases that match TRBD1. V was pared by 3 bases and J by 5 bases, with 4 bases of the junction left unmatched. The CDR3 runs to 14 residues. CDR1 is SGHRS, CDR2 YFSETQ, per germline. The DNA of the CDR3 is TGCGCCAGCAGCTCACAGGGGGCGGTAGATACGCAGTATTTT. Translated: CASSSQGAVDTQYF.

V is TRBV4-3 and J is TRBJ1-5, with D possibly TRBD1 on 6 matching bases. The CDR3 extends over 15 amino acids. V was shortened by 0 bases and J by 6 bases, with 12 bases between the two germline ends. CDR1 and CDR2 (germline): LGHNA, YSLEER. The CDR3 spells CASSQEGGQGQPQHF. The CDR3 nucleotides read TGCGCCAGCAGCCAAGAGGGGGGGCAAGGTCAGCCCCAGCATTTT.

The chain combines TRBV6-2 or TRBV6-3 with TRBJ2-1, with 8 bases that match TRBD2. The V gene's germline CDR1 is MNHEY and CDR2 SVGEGT. The CDR3 has 15 residues. V gave up 6 bases and J gave up 3 bases; unmatched junction bases: 7. The CDR3 region is CASSLPGLDYNEQFF. The CDR3 DNA follows: TGTGCCAGCAGCCTCCCGGGACTAGACTACAATGAGCAGTTCTTC.

The V call is TRBV25-1, the J call TRBJ1-5; D unclear. Trimming cost V 1 base and J 4 bases, with 8 bases left between them. This CDR3 region has 14 residues. CDR1 and CDR2 from the germline V gene are MGHDK and SYGVNS. The CDR3 DNA is TGTGCCAGCAGTGAATCGGTGGTAAATCAGCCCCAGCATTTT. This sequence encodes CASSESVVNQPQHF. Complete variable domain (other parts from reference TRBV25-1 and TRBJ1-5): EADIYQTPRYLVIGTGKKITLECSQTMGHDKMYWYQQDPGMELHLIHYSYGVNSTEKGDLSSESTVSRIRTEHFPLTLESARPSHTSQYLCASSESVVNQPQHFGDGTRLSIL.

The chain combines TRBV7-3 with TRBJ2-5, with D hard to call. The V gene lost 3 bases and the J gene lost 1 base, with 6 bases spanning the gap. CDR3 size: 13 residues. Germline V gives CDR1 SGHTA, CDR2 FQGTGA. The CDR3 nucleotides are TGTGCCAGCAGCTTCAACTCCCAAGAGACCCAGTACTTC. Its translation is CASSFNSQETQYF.

The V call is TRBV19, the J call TRBJ2-1, with 13 nucleotides matching TRBD2. The germline CDR1 and CDR2 sequences are LNHDA and SQIVND (reference sequence). The CDR3 extends over 14 amino acids. V was pared by 7 bases and J by 7 bases, with 4 bases of the junction left unmatched. The CDR3 nucleotides are TGTGCCAGTAACCGACTAGCGGGAGGAAATGAGCAGTTCTTC. It codes for CASNRLAGGNEQFF.

J is TRBJ2-7 and V is TRBV2; TRBD2 matches at 14 bases. This CDR3 is 19 amino acids long. Trimming removed 5 bases from V and 4 bases from J; junction bases left unmatched: 16. The germline gives CDR1 SNHLY, CDR2 FYNNEI. The CDR3, as DNA: TGTGCCAGCAGTCCCAATCCGGGACTAGCGGGAGCATCTGGTTACGAGCAGTACTTC. The encoded protein is CASSPNPGLAGASGYEQYF.

The chain employs TRBV7-2 and TRBJ1-2, with TRBD1 as a possible D gene (5 bases). Trimming took 1 base from V and 8 from J, leaving 11 bases between them. Germline CDR1 and CDR2: SGHTA and FQGNSA. The CDR3 totals 13 residues. CDR3 coding DNA: TGTGCCAGCAGCTTAGGGGCAGGGTACGGCTACACCTTC. Translation: CASSLGAGYGYTF.

The chain employs TRBV20-1 and TRBJ1-6; D remains unclear. Germline assignment: CDR1 DFQATT and CDR2 SNEGSKA (reference sequence). This CDR3 is built from 11 residues. Trimming stripped 6 bases from V and 5 bases from J, with 5 bases between. CDR3 DNA sequence: TGCAGTGCGACAAATAATTCACCCCTCCACTTT. Translating it yields CSATNNSPLHF.

V usage is TRBV7-8 and J usage is TRBJ2-5, with 10 nucleotides matching TRBD2. J gave up 2 bases and V 5 bases, and 5 bases lay outside the gene matches. Germline V gene data show CDR1 as SGHVS and CDR2 as FQNEAQ. The length of the CDR3 is 15 residues. The CDR3 is CASSLWTSGQETQYF. Written as DNA, the CDR3 is TGTGCCAGCAGCCTTTGGACTAGCGGTCAAGAGACCCAGTACTTC.